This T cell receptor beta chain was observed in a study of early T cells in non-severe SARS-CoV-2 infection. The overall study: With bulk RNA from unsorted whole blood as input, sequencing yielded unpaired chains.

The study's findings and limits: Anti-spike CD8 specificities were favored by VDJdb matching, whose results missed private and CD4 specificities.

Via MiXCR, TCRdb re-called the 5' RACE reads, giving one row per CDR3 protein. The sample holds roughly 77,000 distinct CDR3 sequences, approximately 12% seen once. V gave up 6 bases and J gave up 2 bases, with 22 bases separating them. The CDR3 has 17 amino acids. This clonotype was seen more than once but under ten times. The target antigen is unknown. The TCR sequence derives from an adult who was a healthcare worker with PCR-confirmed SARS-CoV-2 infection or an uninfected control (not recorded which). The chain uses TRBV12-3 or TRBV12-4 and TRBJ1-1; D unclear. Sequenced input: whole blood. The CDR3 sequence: CASRPRWEEVANTEAFF. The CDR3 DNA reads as TGTGCCAGCAGGCCCCGTTGGGAGGAGGTGGCTAACACTGAAGCTTTCTTT.